This T cell receptor (beta chain) emerged from a study of T cell responses to AZD1222 COVID-19 vaccine. Study as a whole: It was second doses at about 4 or about 12 weeks that were pooled.

TCRdb's copy holds only in-frame clones and misses some; the assay was immunoSEQ multiplex PCR. This sample has fewer than 200,000 clones, with about 90% found just once. CDR1 SGHAT and CDR2 FQNNGV come from the germline V gene. This CDR3 region has 14 residues. Trimming pared 5 bases from V and 0 bases from J, leaving 8 bases between. The receptor's source is an adult in good health. The sample in question was peripheral blood, obtained on day 0 of AZD1222 vaccination. The V call is TRBV11-2, the J call TRBJ1-5, with a tentative D call TRBD1 (5 bases). The CDR3 spells CASSLGVSNQPQHF. The CDR3 DNA is TGTGCCAGCAGCCTGGGGGTTAGCAATCAGCCCCAGCATTTT.